Presented here are 12 T cell receptor beta chains from one specimen sequenced in a study of cytomegalovirus exposure and HLA in healthy donors. Amplification used 60 Vbeta primers and 13 Jbeta primers. The repertoire was sequenced with immunoSEQ multiplex PCR; TCRdb's copy has only in-frame clones and lacks some. The sample includes under 95,000 clones. The sample taken for sequencing was PBMCs. These receptor sequences come from a man in his late teens or twenties in good health and CMV-seropositive.

The CDR3 region is CASSVGQGWEQYF. The CDR3 bases are TGCGCCAGCAGCGTCGGACAGGGCTGGGAGCAGTACTTC. The chain uses TRBV5-1 and TRBJ2-7; 8 bases fit TRBD1. The CDR3 runs to 13 residues. The germline CDR1 and CDR2 sequences are SGHRS and YFSETQ. Trimming cost V 4 bases and J 7 bases; bases outside gene matches: 7. Together with reference TRBV5-1 and TRBJ2-7, the CDR3 gives the full variable domain: KAGVTQTPRYLIKTRGQQVTLSCSPISGHRSVSWYQQTPGQGLQFLFEYFSETQRNKGNFPGRFSGRQFSNSRSEMNVSTLELGDSALYLCASSVGQGWEQYFGPGTRLTVT.

The rearrangement uses TRBV5-4 and TRBJ1-6; 10 nucleotides agree with TRBD1. The V gene's germline CDR1 is SGHNT and CDR2 YYREEE (reference sequence). Trimming at V came to 4 bases and at J to 7 bases, leaving 8 bases not matched to a gene. The CDR3 length is 16 residues. This CDR3 is CASSIRTGGPNSPLHF. The CDR3 nucleotides read TGTGCCAGCAGCATTCGGACAGGGGGGCCGAATTCACCCCTCCACTTT.

The chain uses TRBV6-6 and TRBJ1-5; 7 bases are shared with TRBD1. Germline CDR1 MNHNY, CDR2 SVGAGI (reference sequence). The CDR3 is made up of 13 amino acids. V shed 8 bases, J shed 3 bases, and the junction held 4 bases outside the gene matches. The CDR3: CASEGAVNQPQHF. CDR3 coding DNA: TGTGCCAGCGAGGGGGCAGTCAATCAGCCCCAGCATTTT.

The chain joins TRBV19 to TRBJ2-7, with 7 bases aligning to TRBD2. V lost 5 bases and J lost 3; bases outside the gene matches: 7. Germline V CDR1 and CDR2: LNHDA, SQIVND (reference sequence). The CDR3 is 14 amino acids. The CDR3 nucleotides are TGTGCCAGTAGTTTGACTAGCCGCTTCTACGAGCAGTACTTC. This codes for CASSLTSRFYEQYF.

The gene calls are TRBV9 and TRBJ2-2; tentatively, D is TRBD1 (6 bases). V was cut by 3 bases and J by 5 bases, with 23 bases left in between. CDR1 SGDLS and CDR2 YYNGEE come from the germline V gene. CDR3 length equals 18 residues. The CDR3: CASSANRASRAGTGELFF. CDR3 in DNA: TGTGCCAGCAGCGCCAACAGGGCGTCCAGAGCCGGGACCGGGGAGCTGTTTTTT.

The chain carries TRBV6-5 and TRBJ2-5; D possibly corresponds to TRBD1 (5 bases). V lost 0 bases and J lost 2, with 13 bases in between. The CDR3 contains 16 residues. Germline assignment: CDR1 MNHEY and CDR2 SVGAGI. For the CDR3, the DNA is TGTGCCAGCAGTTACTCGACTGGCAGGGTTCAAGAGACCCAGTACTTC. This sequence encodes CASSYSTGRVQETQYF.

V is TRBV6-5 and J is TRBJ2-5, with TRBD1 matching 12 bases. The V gene end was trimmed by 4 bases and the J gene end by 5 bases; junction bases not matched to a gene: 5. The CDR3 is made up of 15 amino acids. Germline lookup yields CDR1 MNHEY and CDR2 SVGAGI. CDR3 region: CASSLGTGGRETQYF. The CDR3 coding sequence is TGTGCCAGCAGTTTAGGGACAGGGGGCAGGGAGACCCAGTACTTC.

The V gene is TRBV29-1, the J gene TRBJ1-1, with a possible D match to TRBD1 (6 bases). Germline V gene sequence: CDR1 SQVTM, CDR2 ANQGSEA. Trimming removed 3 bases at V and 3 bases at J, with 8 bases between. The CDR3 has 12 amino acids. The CDR3: CSVDAGDTEAFF. The CDR3 DNA reads TGCAGCGTTGACGCAGGGGACACTGAAGCTTTCTTT.

V and J are TRBV6-1 and TRBJ2-7; D is perhaps TRBD2 (7 bases). Germline-derived CDR1 and CDR2 are MNHNS and SASEGT. This CDR3 has 15 amino acids. Trimming stripped 2 bases from V and 1 base from J, with 12 bases between. The CDR3 nucleotides read TGTGCCAGCAGTGAAAAAGGGGGGGGATCCTACGAGCAGTACTTC. This gives the protein CASSEKGGGSYEQYF.

The chain recombines TRBV2 with TRBJ1-2; no clear D. The CDR3 contains 10 residues. The V end lost 6 bases, the J end lost 7 bases, and 6 bases lay between the germline ends. CDR1 and CDR2 (germline): SNHLY, FYNNEI. The CDR3 is CASRGPGYTF. The CDR3 DNA reads as TGTGCCAGCAGGGGCCCTGGCTACACCTTC. The full variable domain, rest sourced from reference TRBV2 and TRBJ1-2, is EPEVTQTPSHQVTQMGQEVILRCVPISNHLYFYWYRQILGQKVEFLVSFYNNEISEKSEIFDDQFSVERPDGSNFTLKIRSTKLEDSAMYFCASRGPGYTFGSGTRLTVV.

The DNA for the CDR3 is TGTGCCTGGAGTGTACCGGGGGGGCCCACTGAAGCTTTCTTT. As protein: CAWSVPGGPTEAFF. The V and J genes are TRBV30 and TRBJ1-1, with TRBD1 as a possible D gene (6 bases). V gave up 0 bases and J gave up 4 bases, with 12 bases separating them. The CDR3 consists of 14 residues. The germline gives CDR1 GTSNPN, CDR2 SVGIG (reference sequence).

The chain combines TRBV5-1 with TRBJ2-5; 7 nucleotides align to TRBD1. The CDR3 sequence is 14 residues long. The junction had 4 bases not matched to a gene; V was cut back by 3 bases and J by 2 bases. Germline V gene data show CDR1 as SGHRS and CDR2 as YFSETQ. CDR3 protein: CASSSVTGQETQYF. CDR3 coding DNA: TGCGCCAGCAGCTCGGTGACAGGGCAAGAGACCCAGTACTTC.